These T cell receptor beta chains were read from a single sample in a study of preoperative IRX-2 immunotherapy in early breast cancer. Sequencing used immunoSEQ multiplex PCR; TCRdb keeps in-frame clones, though not all of them. The data contain 25,000 to 30,000 clones, about four fifths of them singletons. Sampling was done from a patient treated with IRX-2 immunotherapy. Every receptor here comes from a human donor with breast cancer. Both conserved end residues are part of each CDR3. A D gene is named only where the DNA matches it firmly. Clone size appears in some rows only: once, few, many, or a class for an expanded clone.

CDR3nt	CDR3aa	abundance	len	v_gene	j_gene	d_gene
TGTGCCAGTCGGTGGCAGGGTCCGAACTATGGCTACACCTTC	CASRWQGPNYGYTF	NA	14	TRBV28	TRBJ1-2	NA
TGTGCCAGCAGCTTACAAGGGAACACTGAAGCTTTCTTT	CASSLQGNTEAFF	NA	13	TRBV7-1	TRBJ1-1	NA
TGTGCCAGCAGCCCCCTCTCGTTCACCGGGGAGCTGTTTTTT	CASSPLSFTGELFF	NA	14	TRBV11-3	TRBJ2-2	NA
TGCGCCAGCAGCACCGGACAGGGCGCCGGGGAGCTGTTTTTT	CASSTGQGAGELFF	few	14	TRBV5-1	TRBJ2-2	TRBD1
TGTGCCAGCAGCTTAGAAGGTGGCGTTAGGGAGACCCAGTACTTC	CASSLEGGVRETQYF	NA	15	TRBV11-3	TRBJ2-5	NA
TGTGCCAGCAGTCCCCTCAGACTAGCGGGAGTTCAGGAGACCCAGTACTTC	CASSPLRLAGVQETQYF	NA	17	TRBV27	TRBJ2-5	TRBD2
TGTGCCACCGGACTAGCGGGACCCTACGAGCAGTACTTC	CATGLAGPYEQYF	NA	13	TRBV28	TRBJ2-7	TRBD2
TGTGCCATCAGCTCCGGGACAGGGGACACTGAAGCTTTCTTT	CAISSGTGDTEAFF	NA	14	TRBV6-8	TRBJ1-1	TRBD1
TGCGCCAGCAGCTTCAACGGGCTGAATACTGAAGCTTTCTTT	CASSFNGLNTEAFF	NA	14	TRBV5-1	TRBJ1-1	NA
TGTGCCAGCTCACCACGGAGGGCTGCGGGAGAGACCCAGTACTTC	CASSPRRAAGETQYF	NA	15	TRBV18	TRBJ2-5	NA
TGTGCCAGCCTGGACAGGGGGCGCTCGGTGGCTGAAGCTTTCTTT	CASLDRGRSVAEAFF	NA	15	TRBV19	TRBJ1-1	TRBD1
TGTGCCAGCAGCACTACAGGGTACAATGAGCAGTTCTTC	CASSTTGYNEQFF	NA	13	TRBV7-1	TRBJ2-1	NA
TGTGCCAGCAGTGCGGCTCTTCCGAACACCGGGGAGCTGTTTTTT	CASSAALPNTGELFF	NA	15	TRBV6-4	TRBJ2-2	NA
TGTGCCTGGACCCTCAACCCGTACACTGAAGCTTTCTTT	CAWTLNPYTEAFF	once	13	TRBV30	TRBJ1-1	NA
TGTGCCAGCAGCGCCCGGGACAGGGGGCCGGGGGAGCTGTTTTTT	CASSARDRGPGELFF	NA	15	TRBV11-3	TRBJ2-2	TRBD1
TGTGCCAGCTCCGAAACCAGCTGGACAGGAGATCAGCCCCAGCATTTT	CASSETSWTGDQPQHF	NA	16	TRBV18	TRBJ1-5	TRBD1
TGTGCCAGCAGTTACTTGGGGATACCGGCAGATACGCAGTATTTT	CASSYLGIPADTQYF	once	15	TRBV6-8	TRBJ2-3	NA
TGCGCCAGCAGCCAAGATTCGGTTGGGGCTACCGCCTATAATTCACCCCTCCACTTT	CASSQDSVGATAYNSPLHF	NA	19	TRBV23-1	TRBJ1-6	NA
TGTGCCAGCAGTTATCGGGGCCCGGTAGAGCAGCCCCAGCATTTT	CASSYRGPVEQPQHF	NA	15	TRBV6-8	TRBJ1-5	NA
TGTGCCAGTAATGGCGGACAGAGATTAGCCAAAAACATTCAGTACTTC	CASNGGQRLAKNIQYF	NA	16	TRBV19	TRBJ2-4	NA
TGTGCCTGGAGTCCTTCCCGGGGACTAGCGGGATTCTCCTACAATGAGCAGTTCTTC	CAWSPSRGLAGFSYNEQFF	NA	19	TRBV30	TRBJ2-1	TRBD2
TGTACCAGCAGTTACTCAGGACAGGGAGGCTATGGCTACACCTTC	CTSSYSGQGGYGYTF	NA	15	TRBV6-8	TRBJ1-2	TRBD1
TGTGCCAGCAGCTTAGGGGGGACAGCGAATTCACCCCTCCACTTT	CASSLGGTANSPLHF	NA	15	TRBV11-3	TRBJ1-6	TRBD1
TGTGCCAGCAGCTTACGGACTATCTACAATGAGCAGTTCTTC	CASSLRTIYNEQFF	NA	14	TRBV7-6	TRBJ2-1	NA